Following are 30 T cell receptor beta chains from one sample sequenced in a study of blood T cell repertoires in COVID-19. Repertoires were generated with immunoSEQ multiplex PCR, while TCRdb's copy carries only in-frame clones and drops some. Here the sample spans 400,000 to 500,000 clones, 70% to 90% being singletons. Sample: PBMCs or T cells enriched from blood (not recorded which). The receptors shown here come from a woman aged 35 to 49 who had recovered from COVID-19.

The gene calls are TRBV27 and TRBJ2-7; 8 bases map to TRBD2. CDR1 and CDR2 (germline): MNHEY, SMNVEV (reference sequence). CDR3 length: 15 amino acids. V was pared by 6 bases and J by 2 bases, with 9 bases of the junction left unmatched. CDR3 sequence: CASSPGTSGPYEQYF. CDR3 DNA: TGTGCCAGCAGCCCCGGGACTAGTGGGCCCTACGAGCAGTACTTC.

The chain joins TRBV28 to TRBJ1-5; 8 nucleotides align to TRBD1. V lost 7 bases and J lost 4; bases outside the gene matches: 9. Germline V gives CDR1 MDHEN, CDR2 SYDVKM. This CDR3 spans 15 amino acids. For the CDR3, the DNA is TGTGCCAGCAATAGGAACAACAGGGGGAATCAGCCCCAGCATTTT. Protein product: CASNRNNRGNQPQHF.

The chain has TRBV4-1 and TRBJ2-3; 11 nucleotides line up with TRBD1. This CDR3 has 16 residues. Germline V lookup: CDR1 MGHRA, CDR2 YSYEKL. Losses at the gene ends were 0 bases for V and 6 bases for J; bases not matched to a gene: 5. The CDR3 protein is CASSQERGQGEDTQYF. Written as DNA, the CDR3 is TGCGCCAGCAGCCAAGAGCGGGGACAGGGGGAGGATACGCAGTATTTT.

The genes are TRBV7-2 and TRBJ2-5, with D maybe TRBD1 (6 bases). Between the trimmed V and J ends, which lost 1 base and 5 bases, there was a span of 17 bases. This CDR3 has 16 amino acids. The V gene's germline CDR1 is SGHTA and CDR2 FQGNSA. CDR3 DNA sequence: TGTGCCAGCAGCTTAGTATGGAAAGGGGGTTCGGAGACCCAGTACTTC. This sequence encodes CASSLVWKGGSETQYF.

The chain uses TRBV5-1 and TRBJ1-2; D is uncertain. Germline CDR1 reads SGHRS; CDR2 reads YFSETQ. This CDR3 is 14 amino acids long. The germline V and J ends were trimmed by 0 bases and 8 bases, with 14 bases remaining between them. CDR3 sequence: CASSLASRDRGYTF. In DNA form, the CDR3 reads TGCGCCAGCAGCTTGGCCAGCCGGGATAGGGGCTACACCTTC.

The genes are TRBV27 and TRBJ1-3; TRBD1 might be the D (6 bases). The CDR3 consists of 15 residues. The germline V gene has CDR1 MNHEY and CDR2 SMNVEV (reference sequence). V gave up 6 bases and J gave up 2 bases, with 14 bases separating them. CDR3 bases: TGTGCCAGCAGCCGAGGGGGGGTGGCTGGAAACACCATATATTTT. Protein sequence: CASSRGGVAGNTIYF.

This clone was recorded once. The chain couples TRBV6-5 to TRBJ1-5; 8 positions match TRBD1. Germline loops: CDR1 MNHEY, CDR2 SVGAGI. J gave up 6 bases and V 6 bases, and 10 bases lay outside the gene matches. The CDR3 totals 15 residues. The CDR3 loop is CASRLTGDAGQPQHF. DNA for the CDR3: TGTGCCAGCAGATTGACAGGGGACGCCGGTCAGCCCCAGCATTTT.

This chain joins TRBV11-3 and TRBJ2-1; D is unclear. The CDR3 is 15 residues long. Germline V lookup: CDR1 SGHNT, CDR2 YENEEA. V was shortened by 1 base and J by 0 bases, with 7 bases between the two germline ends. This chain's CDR3 is CASSLGHSSYNEQFF. The CDR3 DNA is TGTGCCAGCAGCTTAGGGCACAGCTCCTACAATGAGCAGTTCTTC.

This clone was recorded only once. V is TRBV13 and J is TRBJ1-1; D unresolved. The V and J ends lost 1 base and 0 bases respectively, with 9 bases between them. The germline CDR1 and CDR2 sequences are PRHDT and FYEKMQ (reference sequence). This CDR3 is built from 15 residues. The CDR3, as DNA: TGTGCCAGCAGCTTAGATGGCAGTATGAACACTGAAGCTTTCTTT. Encoded protein: CASSLDGSMNTEAFF.

The V gene is TRBV13, the J gene TRBJ1-2; no clear D gene. Per the germline V gene, CDR1 is PRHDT and CDR2 is FYEKMQ (reference sequence). The V end lost 0 bases, the J end lost 7 bases, and 6 bases lay between the germline ends. The CDR3 loop spans 12 amino acids. CDR3 sequence reads: CASSLGDFGYTF. CDR3 in DNA: TGTGCCAGCAGCTTAGGGGACTTTGGCTACACCTTC. Complete variable domain (other parts from reference TRBV13 and TRBJ1-2): AAGVIQSPRHLIKEKRETATLKCYPIPRHDTVYWYQQGPGQDPQFLISFYEKMQSDKGSIPDRFSAQQFSDYHSELNMSSLELGDSALYFCASSLGDFGYTFGSGTRLTVV.

The genes are TRBV11-3 and TRBJ2-1, with D maybe TRBD2 (5 bases). The CDR3 has 16 amino acids. Deletions cut 1 base from V and 7 bases from J, with 17 bases between. Germline V gene lookup returns CDR1 SGHNT and CDR2 YENEEA. The CDR3 nucleotides are TGTGCCAGCAGCTTAGGTGGAGGTCGGGTTTCGAATGAGCAGTTCTTC. This translates into CASSLGGGRVSNEQFF.

The chain has TRBV3-1 (or the pseudogene TRBV3-2) and TRBJ2-3; 9 bases are shared with TRBD2. The CDR3 sequence is 20 residues long. The ends lost 4 bases at V and 2 bases at J; junction bases unmatched: 19. From germline, CDR1 is LGHDT and CDR2 YNNKEL (reference sequence). The CDR3 reads CASSPGGLAKREEDTDTQYF. Written as DNA, the CDR3 is TGTGCCAGCAGCCCGGGGGGGTTAGCCAAGCGGGAGGAAGACACAGATACGCAGTATTTT.

The chain is built from TRBV7-2 and TRBJ2-5, with D possibly being TRBD2 (5 bases). The germline V gene encodes CDR1 SGHTA and CDR2 FQGNSA. V was cut by 1 base and J by 5 bases, with 8 bases left in between. The CDR3 covers 13 residues. The CDR3 region is CASSLGERETQYF. In DNA, the CDR3 is TGTGCCAGCAGCTTAGGAGAGCGGGAGACCCAGTACTTC.

The genes are TRBV10-1 and TRBJ2-7; D is ambiguous. This CDR3 has 12 amino acids. Germline V gene sequence: CDR1 WNHNN, CDR2 SYGVQD (reference sequence). The ends were cut back, 5 bases at V and 2 bases at J, with 7 bases in the middle. The CDR3 DNA reads as TGCGCCAGCAGTTCAGGAACCTACGAGCAGTACTTC. The encoded protein is CASSSGTYEQYF.

CDR3 protein: CASSPPRVQGEKLFF. CDR3 DNA sequence: TGTGCCAGCAGCCCCCCGCGGGTTCAAGGCGAAAAACTGTTTTTT. The gene calls are TRBV11-3 and TRBJ1-4; D unclear. Trimming took 5 bases from V and 8 from J, leaving 18 bases between them. Germline V lookup: CDR1 SGHNT, CDR2 YENEEA. CDR3 size: 15 residues.

The CDR3 DNA reads TGTGCCAGCAGAGGAGGCGCGGCTAGCGGGAGTCCTTACGAGCAGTACTTC. Residues: CASRGGAASGSPYEQYF. The chain is built from TRBV2 and TRBJ2-7, with 10 bases lining up with TRBD2. Germline CDR1 is SNHLY and CDR2 is FYNNEI. V shed 6 bases and J 4 bases; nucleotides not matched to a gene: 15. The CDR3 runs 17 residues.

The chain combines TRBV19 with TRBJ2-7; 7 bases map to TRBD2. The CDR3 is 16 residues long. Losses at the gene ends were 3 bases for V and 2 bases for J; bases not matched to a gene: 10. CDR1 and CDR2 from the germline V gene are LNHDA and SQIVND (reference sequence). CDR3 sequence reads: CASSIEAGDNPYEQYF. CDR3 nucleotides: TGTGCCAGTAGTATCGAGGCGGGAGATAACCCCTACGAGCAGTACTTC.

V and J are TRBV5-5 and TRBJ1-1; a weak D match, TRBD1 (5 bases). The CDR3 length is 16 residues. Trimming pared 2 bases from V and 0 bases from J, leaving 14 bases between. Germline V CDR1 and CDR2: SGHKS, YYEKEE (reference sequence). The CDR3 sequence is CASSFEAGPMNTEAFF. CDR3 DNA sequence: TGTGCCAGCAGCTTTGAGGCAGGGCCAATGAACACTGAAGCTTTCTTT.

This clone has a single count. The chain carries TRBV12-3 or TRBV12-4 and TRBJ1-1, with D perhaps TRBD1 (5 bases). The length of the CDR3 is 11 residues. Trimming pared 3 bases from V and 11 bases from J, leaving 10 bases between. The CDR3 coding sequence is TGTGCCAGCAGTTTGGGGGGATCGGCTTTCTTT. Residues: CASSLGGSAFF.

This chain uses TRBV2 with TRBJ1-4; tentative D call: TRBD1 (6 bases). V lost 3 bases, J lost 4 bases, and 9 bases lay in between. This CDR3 has 14 residues. Germline CDR1 SNHLY, CDR2 FYNNEI. The DNA for the CDR3 is TGTGCCAGCAGTGAGGACAGCCTTAATGAAAAACTGTTTTTT. Encoded protein: CASSEDSLNEKLFF. Full variable domain (remainder filled in from reference TRBV2 and TRBJ1-4): EPEVTQTPSHQVTQMGQEVILRCVPISNHLYFYWYRQILGQKVEFLVSFYNNEISEKSEIFDDQFSVERPDGSNFTLKIRSTKLEDSAMYFCASSEDSLNEKLFFGSGTQLSVL.

There are a few counts of this clone. The gene calls are TRBV4-2 and TRBJ1-1; D remains ambiguous. The CDR3 contains 19 residues. Germline values: CDR1 LGHNA, CDR2 YNFKEQ. V was trimmed by 5 bases and J by 6 bases, leaving 31 bases between them. CDR3 sequence reads: CASSKQTEQLLPPRPEAFF. The CDR3 coding sequence is TGTGCCAGCAGCAAGCAAACGGAGCAATTATTACCTCCCCGGCCTGAAGCTTTCTTT.

The rearrangement joins TRBV7-8 to TRBJ1-5, with TRBD1 identical over 10 bases. After removal of 1 base from V and 6 bases from J, the junction contained 6 bases not matched to a gene. Looked up from germline, CDR1 is SGHVS and CDR2 is FQNEAQ. The CDR3 totals 16 residues. CDR3 DNA: TGTGCCAGCAGCTTAGTCGACAGGGGGCATACTCAGCCCCAGCATTTT. Protein product: CASSLVDRGHTQPQHF.

This rearrangement joins TRBV7-9 to TRBJ2-3; 7 nucleotides align to TRBD2. The trim removed 1 base at V and 5 bases at J, leaving 3 bases unmatched. This CDR3 is built from 14 residues. Germline V CDR1 and CDR2: SEHNR, FQNEAQ (reference sequence). The DNA of the CDR3 is TGTGCCAGCAGCTTAGAAGCGGGATTAGATACGCAGTATTTT. Translating gives CASSLEAGLDTQYF.

The chain links TRBV7-2 to TRBJ2-2; 8 nucleotides agree with TRBD1. The CDR3 runs to 16 residues. The J segment lost 6 bases and the V segment lost 1 base, leaving 7 bases of the junction unmatched. CDR1 and CDR2 from the germline V gene are SGHTA and FQGNSA. In nucleotides, the CDR3 is TGTGCCAGCAGCTTAGTAGCGGCAGGGGGCTCCGGGGAGCTGTTTTTT. Translating gives CASSLVAAGGSGELFF.

The CDR3 reads CASSLTSGRAGGDTQYF. The CDR3 DNA reads TGTGCCAGCAGCTTGACTAGCGGGAGGGCCGGGGGAGATACGCAGTATTTT. The chain joins TRBV7-2 to TRBJ2-3, with 14 positions matching TRBD2. The junction had 7 bases not matched to a gene; V was cut back by 3 bases and J by 5 bases. This CDR3 is 17 amino acids long. Germline CDR1 is SGHTA and CDR2 is FQGNSA.

J is TRBJ1-1 and V is TRBV11-2, with TRBD1 as a possible D gene (5 bases). CDR1 is SGHAT, CDR2 FQNNGV, per germline. Trimming took off 0 bases at V and 5 bases at J, with 10 bases between the two ends. CDR3 length: 14 residues. CDR3 coding DNA: TGTGCCAGCAGCTTAGACGCAAGGGGTACTGAAGCTTTCTTT. Its protein product is CASSLDARGTEAFF.

This clone has just one count. The chain uses TRBV11-2 and TRBJ1-5; no reliable D call. The CDR3 consists of 14 residues. The germline gives CDR1 SGHAT, CDR2 FQNNGV. V was trimmed by 2 bases and J by 7 bases, leaving 12 bases between them. The chain's CDR3 is CASSLSQAGQPQHF. The CDR3 nucleotides are TGTGCCAGCAGCTTATCTCAGGCGGGGCAGCCCCAGCATTTT.

The V gene is TRBV29-1, the J gene TRBJ1-2, with TRBD1 identical over 11 bases. Per germline, CDR1 SQVTM and CDR2 ANQGSEA. With 5 bases clipped from V and 2 bases from J, the junction kept 4 bases outside the gene matches. The CDR3 is made up of 14 amino acids. CDR3 nucleotides: TGCAGCGTTTCTGGACAGGGGGCAAACTATGGCTACACCTTC. It yields the protein CSVSGQGANYGYTF.

Points on this clone: Other DNA sequences of this sample code for an identical CDR3. The chain recombines TRBV9 with TRBJ2-7; D perhaps matches TRBD2 (6 bases). The CDR3 is made up of 14 amino acids. CDR1 is SGDLS, CDR2 YYNGEE, per germline. Between the trimmed V and J ends, which lost 4 bases and 1 base, there was a span of 12 bases. CDR3 in DNA: TGTGCCAGCAGCCCCCGGGGAGGATCCTACGAGCAGTACTTC. As protein: CASSPRGGSYEQYF.

Details on this clone: This CDR3 is also generated by other DNA sequences in the sample. This chain uses TRBV7-9 with TRBJ2-3, with TRBD2 matching over 13 bases. The CDR3 consists of 16 residues. Germline values: CDR1 SEHNR, CDR2 FQNEAQ (reference sequence). The V and J ends lost 5 bases and 1 base, in that order; junction bases with no gene match: 3. CDR3 DNA sequence: TGTGCCAGCAGCCCTGGACTAGCGGGGGGCACAGATACGCAGTATTTT. Its translation: CASSPGLAGGTDTQYF.